The 10 T cell receptor beta chains listed next were all sequenced from one sample in a study of response to subunit inactivated influenza vaccine. TCRdb reanalysed the RT-PCR reads using MiXCR and keeps one entry per CDR3 protein. The sample lists over 450,000 distinct CDR3 sequences, over 10% seen once, with under 15% in the top ten. Material: PBMCs from blood, obtained 45 days after vaccination. The receptors here all came from a man in his fifties who received an inactivated influenza vaccine.

The V call is TRBV20-1, the J call TRBJ2-7; D not certain. Looked up from germline, CDR1 is DFQATT and CDR2 is SNEGSKA (reference sequence). This CDR3 has 14 amino acids. The ends were cut back, 5 bases at V and 7 bases at J, with 21 bases in the middle. This chain's CDR3 is CSAVDGPGLGEQYF. CDR3 in DNA: TGCAGTGCTGTCGATGGACCGGGCCTCGGGGAGCAGTACTTC.

The chain has TRBV29-1 and TRBJ2-7; D perhaps matches TRBD1 (6 bases). Germline V gene lookup returns CDR1 SQVTM and CDR2 ANQGSEA. V gave up 4 bases and J gave up 7 bases, with 17 bases separating them. The CDR3 runs to 13 residues. The CDR3 coding sequence is TGCAGCGTTGCATTGGAACGCCAGGGGGAGCAGTACTTC. Its translation is CSVALERQGEQYF.

The chain carries TRBV6-5 and TRBJ2-3; 8 bases are shared with TRBD2. Germline trimming cut 0 bases from V and 3 bases from J; bases unmatched to any gene: 11. The CDR3 totals 18 residues. CDR1 is MNHEY and CDR2 is SVGAGI in the germline V gene. The CDR3 here is CASSYSRLPGGLTDTQYF. The CDR3 DNA sequence: TGTGCCAGCAGTTACTCGAGATTGCCGGGGGGGCTTACAGATACGCAGTATTTT.

This clonotype has only a few counts. The J gene is TRBJ2-1, the V gene TRBV5-1, with D possibly being TRBD2 (6 bases). Germline V gives CDR1 SGHRS, CDR2 YFSETQ. V was trimmed by 0 bases and J by 7 bases, leaving 14 bases between them. CDR3 length: 15 amino acids. The CDR3: CASSLDVGSGNEQFF. CDR3 nucleotides: TGCGCCAGCAGCTTGGACGTCGGGAGCGGAAATGAGCAGTTCTTC.

The chain couples TRBV7-9 to TRBJ2-3; 9 bases agree with TRBD1. V lost 5 bases and J lost 2; bases outside the gene matches: 5. The CDR3 has 15 amino acids. From germline, CDR1 is SEHNR and CDR2 FQNEAQ (reference sequence). The CDR3 nucleotides read TGTGCCAGCAGCATTGGACAGGGGTCCACAGATACGCAGTATTTT. Translating it yields CASSIGQGSTDTQYF. Looking up the rest from reference TRBV7-9 and TRBJ2-3 gives the full variable domain: DTGVSQNPRHKITKRGQNVTFRCDPISEHNRLYWYRQTLGQGPEFLTYFQNEAQLEKSRLLSDRFSAERPKGSFSTLEIQRTEQGDSAMYLCASSIGQGSTDTQYFGPGTRLTVL.

The genes are TRBV7-8 and TRBJ2-3; D call uncertain. Trimming stripped 5 bases from V and 2 bases from J, with 8 bases between. In germline, CDR1 is SGHVS, CDR2 FQNEAQ. The CDR3 is 13 amino acids. DNA of the CDR3: TGTGCCAGCAGCGTCCATTTCACAGATACGCAGTATTTT. Protein sequence: CASSVHFTDTQYF.

The chain couples TRBV5-1 to TRBJ1-2, with TRBD1 as a possible D gene (5 bases). Trimming took off 0 bases at V and 4 bases at J, with 22 bases between the two ends. Looked up from germline, CDR1 is SGHRS and CDR2 is YFSETQ. CDR3 length: 18 residues. The CDR3 bases are TGCGCCAGCAGCTTGGGGACCGGGACGTTCATCCGAGGCTATGGCTACACCTTC. The encoded protein is CASSLGTGTFIRGYGYTF. Supplemented by reference TRBV5-1 and TRBJ1-2, the full variable domain reads KAGVTQTPRYLIKTRGQQVTLSCSPISGHRSVSWYQQTPGQGLQFLFEYFSETQRNKGNFPGRFSGRQFSNSRSEMNVSTLELGDSALYLCASSLGTGTFIRGYGYTFGSGTRLTVV.

This clonotype was detected a few times. The chain links TRBV6-5 to TRBJ1-2; 7 positions agree with TRBD1. Unmatched junction bases numbered 5, after V lost 0 bases and J lost 4 bases. This CDR3 comprises 15 residues. Germline V CDR1 and CDR2: MNHEY, SVGAGI. The CDR3 loop reads CASSYSAGGSYGYTF. In DNA form, the CDR3 reads TGTGCCAGCAGTTACTCGGCAGGGGGTTCCTATGGCTACACCTTC.

The J gene is TRBJ2-3, the V gene TRBV3-1, with 12 bases that match TRBD2. V was pared by 4 bases and J by 6 bases, with 8 bases of the junction left unmatched. Germline CDR1 reads LGHDT; CDR2 reads YNNKEL (reference sequence). CDR3 length: 16 residues. The CDR3 DNA reads as TGTGCCAGCAGCCTATCTAGCGGGGGGGCCTCGGATACGCAGTATTTT. Protein: CASSLSSGGASDTQYF.

This clonotype was picked up a small number of times. The V gene is TRBV20-1, the J gene TRBJ2-2, with TRBD1 identical over 7 bases. CDR1 is DFQATT, CDR2 SNEGSKA, per germline (reference sequence). The CDR3 is 14 residues long. V shed 6 bases and J 3 bases; nucleotides not matched to a gene: 7. CDR3 region: CSAAKGADTGELFF. DNA for the CDR3: TGCAGTGCAGCCAAGGGGGCCGACACCGGGGAGCTGTTTTTT.